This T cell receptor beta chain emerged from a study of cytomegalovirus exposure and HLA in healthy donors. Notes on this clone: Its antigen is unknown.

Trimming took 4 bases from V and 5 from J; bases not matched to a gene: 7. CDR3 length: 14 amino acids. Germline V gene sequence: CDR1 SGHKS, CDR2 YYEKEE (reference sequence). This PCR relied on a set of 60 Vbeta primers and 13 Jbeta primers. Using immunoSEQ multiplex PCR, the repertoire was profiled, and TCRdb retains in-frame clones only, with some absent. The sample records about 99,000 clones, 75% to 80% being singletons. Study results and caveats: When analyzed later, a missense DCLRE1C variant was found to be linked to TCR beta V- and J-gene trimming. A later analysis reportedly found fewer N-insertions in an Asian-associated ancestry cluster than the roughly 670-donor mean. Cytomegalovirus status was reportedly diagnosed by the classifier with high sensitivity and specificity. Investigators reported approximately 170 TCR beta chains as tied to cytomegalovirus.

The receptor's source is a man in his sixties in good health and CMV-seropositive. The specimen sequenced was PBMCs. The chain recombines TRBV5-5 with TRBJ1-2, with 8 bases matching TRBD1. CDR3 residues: CASSDLQGAYGYTF. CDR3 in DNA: TGTGCCAGCAGCGATCTCCAGGGGGCATATGGCTACACCTTC.